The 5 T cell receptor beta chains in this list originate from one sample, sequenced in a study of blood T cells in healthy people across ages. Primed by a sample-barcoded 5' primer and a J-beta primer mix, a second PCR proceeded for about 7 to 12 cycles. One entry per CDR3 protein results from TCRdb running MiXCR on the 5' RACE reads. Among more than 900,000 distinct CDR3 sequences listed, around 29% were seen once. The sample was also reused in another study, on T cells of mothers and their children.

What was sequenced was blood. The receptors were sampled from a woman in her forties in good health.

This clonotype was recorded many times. CDR3 region: CSARGKANYGYTF. The DNA of the CDR3 is TGCAGCGCCCGAGGGAAAGCTAACTATGGCTACACCTTC. J is TRBJ1-2 and V is TRBV29-1; D gene unclear. The CDR3 sequence is 13 residues long. With 7 bases removed from V and 0 bases from J, the gap between germline ends came to 12 bases. CDR1 and CDR2 (germline): SQVTM, ANQGSEA. Looking up the rest from reference TRBV29-1 and TRBJ1-2 gives the full variable domain: SAVISQKPSRDICQRGTSLTIQCQVDSQVTMMFWYRQQPGQSLTLIATANQGSEATYESGFVIDKFPISRPNLTFSTLTVSNMSPEDSSIYLCSARGKANYGYTFGSGTRLTVV.

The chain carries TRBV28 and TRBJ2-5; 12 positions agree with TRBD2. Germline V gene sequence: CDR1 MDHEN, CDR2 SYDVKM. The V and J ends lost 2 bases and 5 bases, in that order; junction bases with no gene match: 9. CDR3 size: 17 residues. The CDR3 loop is CASSLLASGGAGETQYF. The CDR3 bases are TGTGCCAGCAGTTTACTGGCTAGCGGGGGGGCCGGGGAGACCCAGTACTTC.

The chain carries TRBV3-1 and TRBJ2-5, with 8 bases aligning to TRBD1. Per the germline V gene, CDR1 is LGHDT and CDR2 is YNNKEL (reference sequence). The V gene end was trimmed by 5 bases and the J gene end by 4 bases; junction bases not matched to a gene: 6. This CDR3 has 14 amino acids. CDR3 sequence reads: CASSCGTGGETQYF. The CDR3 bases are TGTGCCAGCAGCTGTGGGACAGGTGGAGAGACCCAGTACTTC.

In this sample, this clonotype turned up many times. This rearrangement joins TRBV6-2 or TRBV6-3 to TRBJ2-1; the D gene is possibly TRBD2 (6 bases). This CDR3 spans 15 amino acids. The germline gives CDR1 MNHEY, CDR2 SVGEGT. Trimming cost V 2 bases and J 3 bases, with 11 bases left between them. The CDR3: CASSYRTNLYNEQFF. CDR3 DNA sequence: TGTGCCAGCAGTTACAGGACTAACCTCTACAATGAGCAGTTCTTC.

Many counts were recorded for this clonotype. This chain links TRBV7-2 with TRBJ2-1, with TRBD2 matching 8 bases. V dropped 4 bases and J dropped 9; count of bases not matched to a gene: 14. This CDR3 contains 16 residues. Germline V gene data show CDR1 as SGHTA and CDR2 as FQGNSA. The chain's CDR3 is CASSSLKLGAGGEQFF. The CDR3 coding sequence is TGTGCCAGCAGCTCCTTAAAGCTGGGGGCGGGAGGTGAGCAGTTCTTC.